The rows below give T cell receptor beta chains drawn from one sample of a study of glioma-infiltrating T cells after dendritic cell vaccination. Generated by immunoSEQ multiplex PCR, the TCRdb table keeps only in-frame clones and is missing some. This sample has roughly 82,000 clones, with roughly 90% found just once. Sequences were derived from blood, sampled before dendritic cell vaccination. The receptors originated from a human donor with glioblastoma. The CDR3 runs from the conserved cysteine through the conserved F or W. A D gene is named only where the DNA matches it firmly. Clone size is shown for a subset of rows, as once, few, many or a class of expanded clone.

CASKGPGAETQYF | TGTGCCAGCAAGGGCCCAGGGGCAGAGACCCAGTACTTC | TRBJ2-5 | TRBV2 | . | .
CASSPASTSGSQYF | TGTGCCAGCAGTCCGGCCTCGACATCAGGTTCGCAGTACTTC | TRBJ2-7 | TRBV2 | . | .
CASSRTGLLSQYF | TGCGCCAGCAGCCGGACAGGGCTTCTGAGTCAGTACTTC | TRBJ2-7 | TRBV5-1 | . | TRBD1
CASSLNPPGTGTGYTF | TGTGCCAGCAGCTTAAACCCCCCCGGGACAGGGACCGGCTACACCTTC | TRBJ1-2 | TRBV7-3 | . | TRBD1
CASSVVGALLTQPQHF | TGTGCCAGCAGTGTTGTAGGGGCTTTGCTCACTCAGCCCCAGCATTTT | TRBJ1-5 | TRBV2 | . | .
CASSYPQESYGYTF | TGTGCCAGCAGTTACCCGCAGGAATCGTATGGCTACACCTTC | TRBJ1-2 | TRBV6-6 | . | .
CASSEFGGQETQYF | TGTGCCAGCAGTGAATTCGGGGGCCAAGAGACCCAGTACTTC | TRBJ2-5 | TRBV25-1 | . | .
CASSLLRRDTQYF | TGTGCCAGCAGCTTGTTACGGAGAGATACGCAGTATTTT | TRBJ2-3 | TRBV5-5 | . | .
CAWSVIGTGAGGDTQYF | TGTGCCTGGAGTGTGATCGGGACAGGGGCCGGTGGGGATACGCAGTATTTT | TRBJ2-3 | TRBV30 | . | TRBD1
CASSVVPGSGSQQFF | TGTGCCAGCAGCGTAGTCCCGGGGTCCGGGAGTCAGCAGTTCTTC | TRBJ2-1 | TRBV9 | once | .
CASSEDRGRESPLHF | TGTGCCAGCAGTGAAGACAGGGGCAGGGAATCACCCCTCCACTTT | TRBJ1-6 | TRBV2 | few | TRBD1
CASSYGTGSNGELFF | TGCGCCAGCAGCTACGGGACAGGGTCTAACGGGGAGCTGTTTTTT | TRBJ2-2 | TRBV5-1 | . | TRBD1
CAWSGRANYGYTF | TGTGCCTGGAGTGGGAGAGCTAACTATGGCTACACCTTC | TRBJ1-2 | TRBV30 | . | .
CAWSVSWAFNVDGYTF | TGTGCCTGGAGTGTAAGTTGGGCATTCAACGTCGATGGCTACACCTTC | TRBJ1-2 | TRBV30 | . | .
CASSADRAGNTIYF | TGTGCCAGCTCGGCCGACAGGGCTGGAAACACCATATATTTT | TRBJ1-3 | TRBV18 | . | TRBD1
CASSVGTATNEKLFF | TGTGCCAGCAGCGTAGGGACAGCAACTAATGAAAAACTGTTTTTT | TRBJ1-4 | TRBV9 | . | .
CASRITGLAVGETQYF | TGTGCCAGCAGGATCACGGGACTAGCGGTCGGGGAGACCCAGTACTTC | TRBJ2-5 | TRBV28 | . | TRBD2
CATKLAGGGGEQFF | TGTGCCACCAAACTAGCGGGAGGTGGAGGTGAGCAGTTCTTC | TRBJ2-1 | TRBV19 | . | TRBD2
CASGDRTLPMVGYTF | TGTGCCAGTGGGGACAGGACTCTCCCTATGGTCGGCTACACCTTC | TRBJ1-2 | TRBV19 | . | TRBD1
CASSQERTGGKDEQFF | TGTGCCAGCAGCCAAGAAAGGACAGGGGGCAAGGATGAGCAGTTCTTC | TRBJ2-1 | TRBV4-2 | once | TRBD1
CASSLPPQPQHF | TGTGCCAGTAGTCTCCCCCCTCAGCCCCAGCATTTT | TRBJ1-5 | TRBV19 | . | .
CASSPPGNYEQYF | TGTGCCAGCTCACCCCCCGGGAACTACGAGCAGTACTTC | TRBJ2-7 | TRBV18 | . | .
CASSSISGSGYEQFF | TGTGCCAGCAGCTCCATTAGCGGGAGTGGCTATGAGCAGTTCTTC | TRBJ2-1 | TRBV7-2 | . | TRBD2
CASSQGLAALNEQFF | TGTGCCAGCAGCCAGGGACTAGCGGCGCTCAATGAGCAGTTCTTC | TRBJ2-1 | TRBV2 | . | TRBD2
CASSYSPRIYGYTF | TGTGCCAGCAGTTACTCGCCGAGGATCTATGGCTACACCTTC | TRBJ1-2 | TRBV6-5 | few | .
CASSSDRGLGNTEAFF | TGTGCCAGCTCATCGGACAGGGGTTTGGGGAACACTGAAGCTTTCTTT | TRBJ1-1 | TRBV18 | . | TRBD1
CAWSGGVAEQETQYF | TGTGCCTGGAGCGGGGGGGTAGCGGAACAAGAGACCCAGTACTTC | TRBJ2-5 | TRBV30 | . | TRBD2
CASSLDSSPLGGYTF | TGTGCCAGCAGCTTGGATAGCAGCCCTTTAGGTGGCTACACCTTC | TRBJ1-2 | TRBV5-4 | . | .
CASSLGRLTFSLAKNIQYF | TGTGCCAGCAGCTTAGGACGACTAACCTTCTCGCTAGCCAAAAACATTCAGTACTTC | TRBJ2-4 | TRBV7-8 | . | .
CASSPGQRYGYTF | TGCGCCAGCAGCCCGGGACAGCGCTATGGCTACACCTTC | TRBJ1-2 | TRBV5-1 | . | TRBD1
CASSRELTGAEKLFF | TGTGCCAGCAGCCGGGAACTGACAGGGGCTGAAAAACTGTTTTTT | TRBJ1-4 | TRBV6-6 | . | TRBD1
CASSPTTVEQYF | TGTGCCAGCTCACCTACAACAGTCGAGCAGTACTTC | TRBJ2-7 | TRBV18 | . | .
CASRRGVEQPQHF | TGTGCCAGCCGGCGGGGAGTGGAGCAGCCCCAGCATTTT | TRBJ1-5 | TRBV6-5 | . | .
CAISEPTSGSPDTQYF | TGTGCCATCAGTGAGCCGACTAGCGGGAGTCCAGATACGCAGTATTTT | TRBJ2-3 | TRBV10-3 | . | TRBD2
CASSEPGTANYGYTF | TGTGCCAGCAGTGAACCCGGGACAGCTAACTATGGCTACACCTTC | TRBJ1-2 | TRBV6-1 | . | TRBD1